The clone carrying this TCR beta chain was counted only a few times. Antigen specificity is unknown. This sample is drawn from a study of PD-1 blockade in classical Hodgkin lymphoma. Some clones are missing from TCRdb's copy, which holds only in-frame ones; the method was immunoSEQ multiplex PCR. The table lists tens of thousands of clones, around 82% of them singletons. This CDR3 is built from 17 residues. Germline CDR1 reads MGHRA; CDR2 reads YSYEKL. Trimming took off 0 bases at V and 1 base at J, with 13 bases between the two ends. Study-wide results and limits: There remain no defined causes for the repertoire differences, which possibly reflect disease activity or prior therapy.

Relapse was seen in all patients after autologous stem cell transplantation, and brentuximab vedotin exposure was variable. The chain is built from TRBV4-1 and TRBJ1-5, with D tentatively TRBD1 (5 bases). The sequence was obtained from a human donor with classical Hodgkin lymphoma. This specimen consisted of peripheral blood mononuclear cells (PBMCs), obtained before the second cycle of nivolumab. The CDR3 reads CASSQDPRGPSNQPQHF. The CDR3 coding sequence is TGCGCCAGCAGCCAAGATCCAAGGGGCCCCAGCAATCAGCCCCAGCATTTT.